This entry lists 22 T cell receptor beta chains sequenced from one sample in a study of blood T cell repertoires in COVID-19. Sequencing was performed with immunoSEQ multiplex PCR; in TCRdb, only in-frame clones are kept and a portion is missing. Altogether about 270,000 clones are present, about 85% being singletons, with the ten largest covering approximately 3.8%. Sample: peripheral blood. These receptors all come from a woman aged 50 to 65 with active or convalescent COVID-19.

The chain couples TRBV24-1 to TRBJ2-3; a weak D match, TRBD2 (6 bases). The CDR3 sequence is 15 residues long. V dropped 3 bases and J dropped 0 bases, with 9 bases sitting between them. CDR1 KGHDR and CDR2 SFDVKD come from the germline V gene. CDR3 bases: TGTGCCACCAGTGATCCTGCGGGGAGCACAGATACGCAGTATTTT. This translates into CATSDPAGSTDTQYF.

This clone has a handful of counts. The rearrangement joins TRBV11-2 to TRBJ2-7, with 10 bases that match TRBD1. Germline CDR1 and CDR2: SGHAT and FQNNGV. The CDR3 has 18 amino acids. V dropped 3 bases and J dropped 2; count of bases not matched to a gene: 13. This CDR3 is CASSFFGSRGTGAYEQYF. The CDR3 DNA reads as TGTGCCAGCAGCTTTTTTGGGAGTAGGGGGACAGGGGCCTACGAGCAGTACTTC.

In this sample, this clone turned up once. Its ends do not fully match the called genes, so a read error is possible. V is TRBV7-8 and J is TRBJ2-7, with TRBD1 as a possible D gene (6 bases). Germline values: CDR1 SGHVS, CDR2 FQNEAQ. The CDR3 runs to 11 residues. CDR3 nucleotide sequence: TGTGCCAGCAGCGACGGACAGAGGGGGAACTTC. Translating it yields CASSDGQRGNF.

This clone was detected only a few times. This sequence joins TRBV19 and TRBJ1-1; TRBD1 agrees at 8 bases. Germline V CDR1 and CDR2: LNHDA, SQIVND (reference sequence). The CDR3 is 13 amino acids. V was pared by 8 bases and J by 5 bases, with 7 bases of the junction left unmatched. In DNA form, the CDR3 reads TGTGCCAGTCGTACAGGGGGTCGGACTGAAGCTTTCTTT. This gives the protein CASRTGGRTEAFF. The entire variable domain, with the rest obtained from reference TRBV19 and TRBJ1-1, is as follows: DGGITQSPKYLFRKEGQNVTLSCEQNLNHDAMYWYRQDPGQGLRLIYYSQIVNDFQKGDIAEGYSVSREKKESFPLTVTSAQKNPTAFYLCASRTGGRTEAFFGQGTRLTVV.

CDR3 DNA sequence: TGTGCCAGCATGGCCGGGGTAATGGGGCAGCCCCAGCATTTT. This gives the protein CASMAGVMGQPQHF. The V and J genes are TRBV6-5 and TRBJ1-5; no definite D call. The germline V and J ends were trimmed by 7 bases and 7 bases, with 17 bases remaining between them. The CDR3 is 14 amino acids. The germline V gene encodes CDR1 MNHEY and CDR2 SVGAGI.

V and J are TRBV2 and TRBJ1-5; perhaps TRBD1 as D (5 bases). The length of the CDR3 is 13 residues. The V gene's germline CDR1 is SNHLY and CDR2 FYNNEI. Trimming cost V 7 bases and J 0 bases, with 7 bases left between them. In nucleotides, the CDR3 is TGTGCCAGCACGGGGGATAGCAATCAGCCCCAGCATTTT. Translating gives CASTGDSNQPQHF.

This clone was seen once. J is TRBJ2-1 and V is TRBV5-5; no firm D call. Germline CDR1 reads SGHKS; CDR2 reads YYEKEE (reference sequence). The CDR3 consists of 12 residues. V gave up 1 base and J gave up 8 bases, with 7 bases separating them. The CDR3 nucleotides are TGTGCCAGCAGCTTGTTACAGCATGAGCAGTTCTTC. As protein: CASSLLQHEQFF.

V is TRBV27 and J is TRBJ2-1; 7 bases are a match to TRBD2. V dropped 1 base and J dropped 0; count of bases not matched to a gene: 6. Germline CDR1 and CDR2: MNHEY and SMNVEV (reference sequence). The CDR3 runs 17 residues. This CDR3 reads CASSLYGRGSSYNEQFF. Written as DNA, the CDR3 is TGTGCCAGCAGTTTATATGGGAGGGGTAGCTCCTACAATGAGCAGTTCTTC.

The chain has TRBV5-1 and TRBJ2-1, with TRBD2 as a possible D gene (5 bases). Germline assignment: CDR1 SGHRS and CDR2 YFSETQ. The CDR3 extends over 14 amino acids. The ends were cut back, 4 bases at V and 9 bases at J, with 17 bases in the middle. The CDR3 loop is CASSRGPAGGEQFF. CDR3 nucleotide sequence: TGCGCCAGCAGCCGCGGGCCAGCCGGTGGTGAGCAGTTCTTC.

This chain uses TRBV4-1 with TRBJ2-7; 9 bases agree with TRBD1. Per germline, CDR1 MGHRA and CDR2 YSYEKL. The CDR3 is 18 amino acids. The V gene end was trimmed by 2 bases and the J gene end by 4 bases; junction bases not matched to a gene: 15. The CDR3, as DNA: TGCGCCAGCAGCCAAAGCCCAGCAAGAGGGACAGGGAGGTACGAGCAGTACTTC. It encodes CASSQSPARGTGRYEQYF.

There are a few counts of this clone. The chain employs TRBV10-3 and TRBJ2-1, with 11 bases matching TRBD2. The germline V gene encodes CDR1 ENHRY and CDR2 SYGVKD. This CDR3 has 15 amino acids. V shed 6 bases and J 8 bases; nucleotides not matched to a gene: 9. The CDR3 protein is CAIRKTSGIEYEQFF. The CDR3 DNA sequence: TGTGCCATCAGGAAGACTAGCGGGATTGAGTATGAGCAGTTCTTC.

The gene calls are TRBV30 and TRBJ2-7; D is possibly TRBD2 (6 bases). V lost 1 base, J lost 10 bases, and 14 bases lay in between. Per the germline V gene, CDR1 is GTSNPN and CDR2 is SVGIG (reference sequence). This CDR3 has 12 residues. The CDR3 nucleotides are TGTGCCTGGAGTGGAGGTGACGGGGGACAGTACTTC. Protein: CAWSGGDGGQYF.

This clone showed up just a few times. The genes are TRBV6-1 and TRBJ1-1; 10 bases align to TRBD1. The CDR3 covers 16 residues. Germline V gene data show CDR1 as MNHNS and CDR2 as SASEGT. V shed 1 base and J 1 base; nucleotides not matched to a gene: 3. CDR3 sequence reads: CASSEGQGASNTEAFF. For the CDR3, the DNA is TGTGCCAGCAGTGAAGGACAGGGGGCGTCGAACACTGAAGCTTTCTTT.

This chain links TRBV13 with TRBJ1-3; 8 bases are a match to TRBD1. There are 16 residues in the CDR3. Germline values: CDR1 PRHDT, CDR2 FYEKMQ (reference sequence). V dropped 0 bases and J dropped 2; count of bases not matched to a gene: 3. CDR3 sequence: CASSLGQGATGNTIYF. CDR3 DNA: TGTGCCAGCAGCTTAGGCCAGGGGGCGACTGGAAACACCATATATTTT.

The count of this clone is one. The rearrangement joins TRBV4-2 to TRBJ2-7; a weak D match, TRBD1 (5 bases). V gave up 0 bases and J gave up 0 bases, with 15 bases separating them. Germline V lookup: CDR1 LGHNA, CDR2 YNFKEQ. CDR3 length: 17 amino acids. In DNA, the CDR3 is TGTGCCAGCAGCCAAGAGGCTCAGGGCTTTAGCTCCTACGAGCAGTACTTC. Its translation is CASSQEAQGFSSYEQYF.

This sequence joins TRBV19 and TRBJ1-2; 7 bases agree with TRBD1. Germline assignment: CDR1 LNHDA and CDR2 SQIVND (reference sequence). The CDR3 covers 16 residues. The V and J ends lost 3 bases and 2 bases, in that order; junction bases with no gene match: 9. The CDR3 protein is CASSIQLTGMNYGYTF. The CDR3, as DNA: TGTGCCAGTAGTATCCAATTGACAGGGATGAACTATGGCTACACCTTC.

V is TRBV5-4 and J is TRBJ1-3; TRBD1 matches at 7 bases. The ends lost 3 bases at V and 3 bases at J; junction bases unmatched: 9. This CDR3 spans 16 amino acids. The V gene's germline CDR1 is SGHNT and CDR2 YYREEE (reference sequence). The CDR3, as DNA: TGTGCCAGCAGCTCTCCCTCAGGGGGTGATGGAAACACCATATATTTT. Protein sequence: CASSSPSGGDGNTIYF.

V is TRBV7-7 and J is TRBJ2-1; 7 bases agree with TRBD2. Germline CDR1 and CDR2: SSHAT and FNYEAQ (reference sequence). The junction had 8 bases not matched to a gene; V was cut back by 5 bases and J by 7 bases. The CDR3 contains 14 residues. Here the CDR3 reads CASSRVGGRNEQFF. The CDR3, as DNA: TGTGCCAGCAGCCGCGTGGGAGGGAGGAATGAGCAGTTCTTC.

The V gene is TRBV5-6, the J gene TRBJ2-7; D is ambiguous. The CDR3 extends over 14 amino acids. Germline lookup yields CDR1 SGHDT and CDR2 YYEEEE. V lost 4 bases to trimming and J lost 0 bases, with 11 bases between them. The CDR3 DNA is TGTGCCAGCAGCGCAATCGAGCTCTCCTACGAGCAGTACTTC. Amino acids: CASSAIELSYEQYF.

This clone was picked up one time. This sequence joins TRBV5-6 and TRBJ1-2; D gene ambiguous. In germline, CDR1 is SGHDT, CDR2 YYEEEE. The CDR3 is made up of 11 amino acids. V was trimmed by 4 bases and J by 3 bases, leaving 4 bases between them. In nucleotides, the CDR3 is TGTGCCAGCAGCATAGACTATGGCTACACCTTC. Translating it yields CASSIDYGYTF.

The chain combines TRBV5-1 with TRBJ1-1; no reliable D call. The CDR3 is 14 amino acids. V was shortened by 2 bases and J by 0 bases, with 8 bases between the two germline ends. Germline CDR1 SGHRS, CDR2 YFSETQ. The CDR3 DNA follows: TGCGCCAGCAGCTTCGAGGCCCTGAACACTGAAGCTTTCTTT. It translates to CASSFEALNTEAFF.

The chain combines TRBV5-1 with TRBJ2-5; unclear D gene. With 6 bases removed from V and 1 base from J, the gap between germline ends came to 10 bases. The germline CDR1 and CDR2 sequences are SGHRS and YFSETQ. The CDR3 is 13 residues long. CDR3 sequence (DNA): TGCGCCAGCACTGGCTTGGCCCAAGAGACCCAGTACTTC. The encoded protein is CASTGLAQETQYF.